The sample holds many counts of the clone carrying this T cell receptor (beta chain). The target antigen is unknown. This sample was taken from a study of neurological immune-mediated disorders. Study at large: Secondary progressive disease was present in 3, and relapsing-remitting disease in around 31, of the 34 multiple sclerosis patients. The study, taken as a whole, reports: Phylogenetic grouping placed 18 of 34 multiple sclerosis patients' repertoires in one related-CDR3 cluster, a possible signature.

The cDNA came from 5'RACE, which used 10-nucleotide random UMIs. Each CDR3 protein is one row after TCRdb ran MiXCR on the 5' RACE reads. The repertoire holds about 52,000 distinct CDR3 sequences, with around 3.5% as singletons. The germline V gene has CDR1 SGHRS and CDR2 YFSETQ. There are 13 residues in the CDR3. The V end was cut by 4 bases, the J end by 7 bases, with 9 bases between. Sequenced sample: PBMCs. This sequence was found in a man aged 55 to 69 with multiple sclerosis. V usage is TRBV5-1 and J usage is TRBJ1-6; D might be TRBD1 (5 bases). Here the CDR3 reads CASSTRTNSPLHF. In DNA form, the CDR3 reads TGCGCCAGCAGCACCCGGACAAATTCACCCCTCCACTTT.